Shown below are 11 T cell receptor beta chains from a single sample sequenced in a study of shared clonotypes between healthy human individuals. Data came from immunoSEQ multiplex PCR; TCRdb stores just in-frame clones and leaves some out. The sample has roughly 2.2 million clones, around 90% seen once. The sequenced sample was naive CD4+ T cells from PBMCs. Subset here: CD45RA+ positively selected. The receptors were gathered from a man younger than 35 in good health. Some clones in this sample may be carry-over from other donors' samples.

This clone was seen a handful of times. This CDR3 is CASSLQTGTNQPQHF. The CDR3 nucleotides read TGTGCCAGCAGCTTACAGACAGGGACCAATCAGCCCCAGCATTTT. V is TRBV7-6 and J is TRBJ1-5; 7 bases agree with TRBD1. J was trimmed by 3 bases and V by 2 bases; bases with no gene match: 4. Germline V CDR1 and CDR2: SGHVS, FNYEAQ. The CDR3 consists of 15 residues.

On this clone: The same CDR3 is also encoded by other DNA sequences in this sample. The chain carries TRBV15 and TRBJ2-3; a weak D match, TRBD1 (5 bases). Trimming left V 1 base short and J 4 bases short, with 6 bases between. The length of the CDR3 is 13 residues. CDR1 and CDR2 from the germline V gene are LNHNV and YYDKDF (reference sequence). The CDR3 loop reads CATSRGGADTQYF. The CDR3 DNA reads as TGTGCCACCAGCAGAGGGGGCGCAGATACGCAGTATTTT.

Here the CDR3 DNA reads TGCGCCAGCAGCCCCGGGAGGGGGCAATCCTACGAGCAGTACTTC. This encodes CASSPGRGQSYEQYF. This rearrangement joins TRBV4-1 to TRBJ2-5, with D perhaps matching TRBD2 (8 bases). The J call may be mistaken, given a closer DNA end match to TRBJ2-7. The CDR3 has 15 residues. Germline CDR1 reads MGHRA; CDR2 reads YSYEKL.

Notes on this clone: The same CDR3 is also encoded by other DNA sequences in this sample. This rearrangement joins TRBV5-4 to TRBJ2-7; D unresolved. The CDR3 is 14 amino acids. V lost 2 bases to trimming and J lost 0 bases, with 9 bases between them. The germline CDR1 and CDR2 sequences are SGHNT and YYREEE (reference sequence). DNA for the CDR3: TGTGCCAGCAGCTTTCGGGCAGGCTCCTACGAGCAGTACTTC. This gives the protein CASSFRAGSYEQYF.

In regard to this clone: This specimen includes other DNA sequences encoding the same CDR3. V gene TRBV7-3 combines with J gene TRBJ2-3, with 8 bases matching TRBD2. After removal of 4 bases from V and 3 bases from J, the junction contained 3 bases not matched to a gene. CDR3 length: 14 residues. Germline V lookup: CDR1 SGHTA, CDR2 FQGTGA. The DNA for the CDR3 is TGTGCCAGCAGCTCAGGACTAGCTACAGATACGCAGTATTTT. It encodes CASSSGLATDTQYF.

This clone was observed a few times. The chain links TRBV10-1 to TRBJ1-2; D remains ambiguous. The CDR3 has 13 amino acids. Trimming removed 5 bases from V and 3 bases from J, with 10 bases in between. Germline lookup yields CDR1 WNHNN and CDR2 SYGVQD (reference sequence). In nucleotides, the CDR3 is TGCGCCAGCAGTTATCAGAGAGACTATGGCTACACCTTC. It codes for CASSYQRDYGYTF.

J is TRBJ1-3 and V is TRBV5-1, with a tentative D call TRBD1 (6 bases). With 3 bases removed from V and 0 bases from J, the gap between germline ends came to 22 bases. The CDR3 spans 19 residues. CDR1 is SGHRS, CDR2 YFSETQ, per germline. DNA of the CDR3: TGCGCCAGCAGCTCCCGGGGGGGGGCAGGCCCCAGCTCTGGAAACACCATATATTTT. Protein: CASSSRGGAGPSSGNTIYF.

The V call is TRBV19, the J call TRBJ1-6, with a possible D match to TRBD1 (5 bases). The CDR3 loop spans 16 amino acids. Germline-derived CDR1 and CDR2 are LNHDA and SQIVND (reference sequence). Trimming pared 6 bases from V and 0 bases from J, leaving 12 bases between. CDR3 in amino acids: CASSPTASSYNSPLHF. The CDR3 bases are TGTGCCAGTAGCCCGACAGCGAGCTCCTATAATTCACCCCTCCACTTT.

This clone has just a few counts. This chain uses TRBV18 with TRBJ1-3; no firm D call. V lost 4 bases and J lost 0, with 10 bases in between. The CDR3 runs 15 residues. The germline CDR1 and CDR2 sequences are KGHSH and LQKENI. CDR3 sequence reads: CASSQDLLSGNTIYF. The DNA for the CDR3 is TGTGCCAGCTCACAAGATTTGCTCTCTGGAAACACCATATATTTT.

The chain has TRBV28 and TRBJ2-1; unclear D gene. The CDR3 runs 12 residues. Deletions cut 7 bases from V and 9 bases from J, with 13 bases between. CDR1 MDHEN and CDR2 SYDVKM come from the germline V gene. CDR3 coding DNA: TGTGCCAGCACCCTCCGTTATGGTGAGCAGTTCTTC. This gives the protein CASTLRYGEQFF.

The chain is built from TRBV28 and TRBJ1-2; D not certain. Trimming stripped 1 base from V and 8 bases from J, with 8 bases between. The CDR3 totals 12 residues. Germline CDR1 reads MDHEN; CDR2 reads SYDVKM. CDR3 in amino acids: CASSLSLLGYTF. CDR3 sequence (DNA): TGTGCCAGCAGTTTATCTCTGTTAGGCTACACCTTC.